A selection of T cell receptor beta chains follows, all from one sample in a study of blood T cell repertoires in COVID-19. The table came from immunoSEQ multiplex PCR; TCRdb's copy has only in-frame clones and leaves some out. Of some 130,000 clones listed, 79% were seen once; the top ten hold roughly 4.3%. Specimen: peripheral blood. The origin of the receptors is an elderly woman with acute or convalescent COVID-19. The CDR3 runs from the conserved cysteine through the conserved F or W. Fields, in order: V gene, clone size, D gene, J gene, CDR3 DNA, CDR3 protein. D genes are given only for firm matches. Size is stated for part of the rows, as once, few or many counts, or as a class when the clone is expanded.

v_call: TRBV7-8
clone_size: .
d_call: TRBD2
j_call: TRBJ2-3
cdr3_nt: TGTGCCAGCAGCCCACTAGCGGGGCTCACAGATACGCAGTATTTT
cdr3_aa: CASSPLAGLTDTQYF

v_call: TRBV4-3
clone_size: .
d_call: .
j_call: TRBJ2-2
cdr3_nt: TGCGCCAGCAGCCAAGCGGTTCTGCGGAACACCGGGGAGCTGTTTTTT
cdr3_aa: CASSQAVLRNTGELFF

v_call: TRBV9
clone_size: .
d_call: .
j_call: TRBJ1-2
cdr3_nt: TGTGCCAGCAGCGAAGGGGCGGGGGGTAACTATGGCTACACCTTC
cdr3_aa: CASSEGAGGNYGYTF

v_call: TRBV7-2
clone_size: .
d_call: .
j_call: TRBJ1-6
cdr3_nt: TGTGCCAGCAGCTTAGGTCCCGGGGGTGCCCTCCACTTT
cdr3_aa: CASSLGPGGALHF

v_call: TRBV3-1/TRBV3-2
clone_size: .
d_call: .
j_call: TRBJ1-2
cdr3_nt: TGTGCCAGCAGCCAAGTCAGTACTAACTATGGCTACACCTTC
cdr3_aa: CASSQVSTNYGYTF

v_call: TRBV7-2
clone_size: .
d_call: .
j_call: TRBJ2-7
cdr3_nt: TGTGCCAGCAGCTTAGCTGGGGGGGCGGCCCTTCCCTACGAGCAGTACTTC
cdr3_aa: CASSLAGGAALPYEQYF

v_call: TRBV6-6
clone_size: .
d_call: .
j_call: TRBJ1-3
cdr3_nt: TGTGCCAGCTCGGGGTCCTCTGGAAACACCATATATTTT
cdr3_aa: CASSGSSGNTIYF

v_call: TRBV6-5
clone_size: .
d_call: .
j_call: TRBJ2-1
cdr3_nt: TGTGCCAGCAGCCGGAACCTAGCGCAGGGTGAGCAGTTCTTC
cdr3_aa: CASSRNLAQGEQFF

v_call: TRBV7-3
clone_size: .
d_call: TRBD2
j_call: TRBJ2-1
cdr3_nt: TGTGCCAGCGGGCCTAGCGGCTCCTACAATGAGCAGTTCTTC
cdr3_aa: CASGPSGSYNEQFF

v_call: TRBV19
clone_size: few
d_call: TRBD1
j_call: TRBJ1-5
cdr3_nt: TGTGCCAGTAGTCCCGGGACAGGGGGAAATCAGCCCCAGCATTTT
cdr3_aa: CASSPGTGGNQPQHF

v_call: TRBV6-5
clone_size: .
d_call: TRBD1
j_call: TRBJ1-2
cdr3_nt: TGTGCCAGCCAGGGGACAGGGGGAGGGTATGGCTACACCTTC
cdr3_aa: CASQGTGGGYGYTF

v_call: TRBV5-4
clone_size: .
d_call: TRBD1
j_call: TRBJ2-3
cdr3_nt: TGTGCCAGCAGCCTTAACAGGGGGCGCACAGATACGCAGTATTTT
cdr3_aa: CASSLNRGRTDTQYF

v_call: TRBV19
clone_size: few
d_call: TRBD1
j_call: TRBJ1-5
cdr3_nt: TGTGCCAGTACAAAAGGTGGGACAGGGATCAGTCAGCCCCAGCATTTT
cdr3_aa: CASTKGGTGISQPQHF

v_call: TRBV7-8
clone_size: .
d_call: .
j_call: TRBJ1-1
cdr3_nt: TGTGCCAGCAGCTTGACACAGCTGAACACTGAAGCTTTCTTT
cdr3_aa: CASSLTQLNTEAFF

v_call: TRBV29-1
clone_size: .
d_call: TRBD1
j_call: TRBJ2-7
cdr3_nt: TGCAGCGTTGAAGTCGTGGACAGGGGGCAGCAGTACTTC
cdr3_aa: CSVEVVDRGQQYF

v_call: TRBV6-6
clone_size: .
d_call: .
j_call: TRBJ1-4
cdr3_nt: TGTGCCAGCAGCCTCACTCCGCCAGATACAGGGGAAAAACTGTTTTTT
cdr3_aa: CASSLTPPDTGEKLFF

v_call: TRBV19
clone_size: .
d_call: TRBD2
j_call: TRBJ2-5
cdr3_nt: TGTGCCAGTAGTAGAGGGACTAGCGGGAGTTGGGAGACCCAGTACTTC
cdr3_aa: CASSRGTSGSWETQYF

v_call: TRBV10-3
clone_size: .
d_call: TRBD1
j_call: TRBJ1-1
cdr3_nt: TGTGCCATCAGTGGGGAGAGGGGACAGGTGAACACTGAAGCTTTCTTT
cdr3_aa: CAISGERGQVNTEAFF

v_call: TRBV5-1
clone_size: .
d_call: TRBD2
j_call: TRBJ2-3
cdr3_nt: TGCGCCAGCAGCCCACGGACTAGCGGGGGGTCCTCAGATACGCAGTATTTT
cdr3_aa: CASSPRTSGGSSDTQYF

v_call: TRBV7-8
clone_size: once
d_call: TRBD1
j_call: TRBJ2-3
cdr3_nt: TGTGCCAGCAGCTTAGGACAGGGGGGAGGGACAGATACGCAGTATTTT
cdr3_aa: CASSLGQGGGTDTQYF

v_call: TRBV4-2
clone_size: .
d_call: .
j_call: TRBJ2-5
cdr3_nt: TGTGCCAGCAGCCAAGAGGCGGGGAGACAAGAGACCCAGTACTTC
cdr3_aa: CASSQEAGRQETQYF

v_call: TRBV2
clone_size: .
d_call: TRBD1
j_call: TRBJ1-2
cdr3_nt: TGTGCCAGCAGGACAGGGGCCCAAGAGGGCTACACCTTC
cdr3_aa: CASRTGAQEGYTF

v_call: TRBV29-1
clone_size: .
d_call: TRBD1
j_call: TRBJ2-3
cdr3_nt: TGCAGCGTTACCAGGGGGCCGGATACGCAGTATTTT
cdr3_aa: CSVTRGPDTQYF

v_call: TRBV4-2
clone_size: .
d_call: TRBD2
j_call: TRBJ2-3
cdr3_nt: TGTGCCAGCAGCCAAGATACTAGCGGGGGGCGTACGCAGTATTTT
cdr3_aa: CASSQDTSGGRTQYF

v_call: TRBV7-2
clone_size: .
d_call: .
j_call: TRBJ2-5
cdr3_nt: TGTGCCAGCAGCTTAGTTCACACGCAAGAGACCCAGTACTTC
cdr3_aa: CASSLVHTQETQYF

v_call: TRBV5-6
clone_size: .
d_call: .
j_call: TRBJ2-7
cdr3_nt: TGTGCCAGCAGCTTCGAACGGTCCTACGAGCAGTACTTC
cdr3_aa: CASSFERSYEQYF

v_call: TRBV5-1
clone_size: few
d_call: TRBD1
j_call: TRBJ1-2
cdr3_nt: TGCGCCAGCAGCCCCGGGACAGCTACCGCTAACTATGGCTACACCTTC
cdr3_aa: CASSPGTATANYGYTF

v_call: TRBV5-4
clone_size: .
d_call: TRBD1
j_call: TRBJ1-6
cdr3_nt: TGTGCCAGCAGCTCTGACAGGGATAATTCACCCCTCCACTTT
cdr3_aa: CASSSDRDNSPLHF

v_call: TRBV5-1
clone_size: .
d_call: .
j_call: TRBJ1-6
cdr3_nt: TGCGCCAGCAGCTTGGGTACTGCTGAGTCACCCCTCCACTTT
cdr3_aa: CASSLGTAESPLHF

v_call: TRBV25-1
clone_size: .
d_call: .
j_call: TRBJ1-5
cdr3_nt: TGTGCCAGCAGTGGATCAACAAACAATCAGCCCCAGCATTTT
cdr3_aa: CASSGSTNNQPQHF

v_call: TRBV7-3
clone_size: .
d_call: TRBD1
j_call: TRBJ2-2
cdr3_nt: TGTGCCAGCAGCTCGACAGGGGGCGCGGGGGTAGGCGGGGAGCTGTTTTTT
cdr3_aa: CASSSTGGAGVGGELFF

v_call: TRBV24-1
clone_size: .
d_call: .
j_call: TRBJ1-2
cdr3_nt: TGTGCCACCAGTGATATAAACTATGGCTACACCTTC
cdr3_aa: CATSDINYGYTF

v_call: TRBV19
clone_size: once
d_call: .
j_call: TRBJ2-2
cdr3_nt: TGTGCCAGTAGTGTAGGACGGGAGAAGGAGCTGTTTTTT
cdr3_aa: CASSVGREKELFF

v_call: TRBV27
clone_size: .
d_call: TRBD2
j_call: TRBJ2-5
cdr3_nt: TGTGCCAGCAGCCTTCTAGCGGGGGGGACGAAGACCCAGTACTTC
cdr3_aa: CASSLLAGGTKTQYF

v_call: TRBV2
clone_size: .
d_call: .
j_call: TRBJ1-2
cdr3_nt: TGTGCCAGCAGTGGCCAAGGGGTACTCGGTGGCTACACCTTC
cdr3_aa: CASSGQGVLGGYTF

v_call: TRBV5-1
clone_size: .
d_call: TRBD1
j_call: TRBJ1-1
cdr3_nt: TGCGCCAGCAGCTCTGGGGACAGGTTGTTTGCTTTCTTT
cdr3_aa: CASSSGDRLFAFF

v_call: TRBV28
clone_size: few
d_call: TRBD1
j_call: TRBJ1-2
cdr3_nt: TGTGCCAGCAGTCCATGGACAGGGTTTAACTATGGCTACACCTTC
cdr3_aa: CASSPWTGFNYGYTF

v_call: TRBV3-1/TRBV3-2
clone_size: .
d_call: .
j_call: TRBJ1-3
cdr3_nt: TGTGCCAGCAGCCAAGATATGGCGGGTAGGGGAAACACCATATATTTT
cdr3_aa: CASSQDMAGRGNTIYF

v_call: TRBV5-3
clone_size: .
d_call: .
j_call: TRBJ1-5
cdr3_nt: TGTGCCAGAAGCTTGTCGCCCGAGGGAGCACAGCCCCAGCATTTT
cdr3_aa: CARSLSPEGAQPQHF

v_call: TRBV29-1
clone_size: .
d_call: .
j_call: TRBJ1-1
cdr3_nt: TGCAGCGTTGAAGATCCGAGAGAGGGGGATGAAGCTTTCTTT
cdr3_aa: CSVEDPREGDEAFF

v_call: TRBV19
clone_size: .
d_call: .
j_call: TRBJ1-2
cdr3_nt: TGTGCCAGTAAGGGAGCGGGGGCGGAGGGCTACACCTTC
cdr3_aa: CASKGAGAEGYTF

v_call: TRBV28
clone_size: .
d_call: .
j_call: TRBJ1-1
cdr3_nt: TGTGCCACCCAGGAAGGAAGGAACACTGAAGCTTTCTTT
cdr3_aa: CATQEGRNTEAFF

v_call: TRBV7-2
clone_size: .
d_call: .
j_call: TRBJ2-7
cdr3_nt: TGTGCCAGCAGCTGGACAGTGAACTACGAGCAGTACTTC
cdr3_aa: CASSWTVNYEQYF

v_call: TRBV28
clone_size: .
d_call: .
j_call: TRBJ1-1
cdr3_nt: TGTGCCAGCATTTTAAGGGAGAGAAGCACTGAAGCTTTCTTT
cdr3_aa: CASILRERSTEAFF

v_call: TRBV7-9
clone_size: .
d_call: .
j_call: TRBJ2-1
cdr3_nt: TGTGCCAGCATTGTATCCGGGACTAATGAGCAGTTCTTC
cdr3_aa: CASIVSGTNEQFF

v_call: TRBV29-1
clone_size: once
d_call: TRBD2
j_call: TRBJ2-3
cdr3_nt: TGCAGCGGGCAGCGGGGCCCAGATACGCAGTATTTT
cdr3_aa: CSGQRGPDTQYF

v_call: TRBV19
clone_size: .
d_call: .
j_call: TRBJ2-2
cdr3_nt: TGTGCCAGTAGTATAGACAGGGTCGGGCCCGGGGAGCTGTTTTTT
cdr3_aa: CASSIDRVGPGELFF

v_call: TRBV5-1
clone_size: .
d_call: .
j_call: TRBJ2-2
cdr3_nt: TGCGCCAGCAGCTTGGTACTACAGGGAATATCCGGGGAGCTGTTTTTT
cdr3_aa: CASSLVLQGISGELFF

v_call: TRBV5-1
clone_size: .
d_call: TRBD1
j_call: TRBJ1-2
cdr3_nt: TGCGCCAGCAGCCTGGGACAGGGTGCTAACTATGGCTACACCTTC
cdr3_aa: CASSLGQGANYGYTF